This T cell receptor gamma chain was observed in a study of human gamma delta and Vdelta1 T cells. General study results and limits: Polyclonal Delta One T cells reportedly showed broad cytotoxic targeting of acute myeloid leukemia.

TCRdb re-processed the PCR reads via CATT. The profile shows more than 3,000 gamma-chain clones, around 15% of them singletons. CDR3 length: 10 residues. V was pared by 4 bases and J by 15 bases, with 9 bases of the junction left unmatched. From germline, CDR1 is VINAFY and CDR2 YDVSNSKD. This clone was detected a few times. Its antigen remains unknown. Sequences were obtained from Vdelta1 gamma-delta T cells from blood grown in culture (DOT cells). The chain combines TRGV5 with TRGJ1 or TRGJ2. This clonotype originated in a human donor in good health. The CDR3 reads CATWEVEILF. Written as DNA, the CDR3 is TGTGCCACCTGGGAAGTGGAGATACTCTTT.